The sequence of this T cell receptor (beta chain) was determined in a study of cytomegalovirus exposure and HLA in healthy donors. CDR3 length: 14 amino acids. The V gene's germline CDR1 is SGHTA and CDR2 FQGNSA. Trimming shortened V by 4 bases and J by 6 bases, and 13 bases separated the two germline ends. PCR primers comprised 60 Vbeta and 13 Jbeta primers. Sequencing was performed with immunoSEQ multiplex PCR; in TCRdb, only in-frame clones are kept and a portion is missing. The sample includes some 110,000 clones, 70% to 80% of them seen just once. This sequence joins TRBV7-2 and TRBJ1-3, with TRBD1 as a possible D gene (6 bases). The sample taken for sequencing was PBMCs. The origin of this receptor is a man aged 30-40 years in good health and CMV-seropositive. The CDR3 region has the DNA TGTGCCAGCAGCTCGACCGGGACACTAAACACCATATATTTT. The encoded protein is CASSSTGTLNTIYF.